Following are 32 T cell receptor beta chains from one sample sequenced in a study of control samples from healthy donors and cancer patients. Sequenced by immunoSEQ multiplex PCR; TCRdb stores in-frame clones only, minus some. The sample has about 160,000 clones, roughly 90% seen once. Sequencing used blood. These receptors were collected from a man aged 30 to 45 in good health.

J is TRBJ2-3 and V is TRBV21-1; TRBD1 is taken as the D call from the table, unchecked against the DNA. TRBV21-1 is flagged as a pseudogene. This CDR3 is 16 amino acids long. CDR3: CASRGTGGQSTDTQYF. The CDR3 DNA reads TGTGCCAGCAGGGGGACAGGGGGCCAGTCGACAGATACGCAGTATTTT.

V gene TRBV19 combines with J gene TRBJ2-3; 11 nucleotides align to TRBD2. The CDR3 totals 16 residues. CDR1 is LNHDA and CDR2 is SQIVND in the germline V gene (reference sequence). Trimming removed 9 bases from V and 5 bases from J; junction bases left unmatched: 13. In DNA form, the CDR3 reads TGTGCCAGCCTCCCGGGGGTAGCGGGAGGGCAAGATACGCAGTATTTT. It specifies CASLPGVAGGQDTQYF.

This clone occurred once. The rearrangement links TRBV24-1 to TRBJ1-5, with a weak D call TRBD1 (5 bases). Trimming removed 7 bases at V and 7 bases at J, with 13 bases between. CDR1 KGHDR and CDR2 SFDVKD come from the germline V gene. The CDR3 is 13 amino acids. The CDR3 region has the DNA TGTGCCACCAGGGGGGAGGGAACGCAGCCCCAGCATTTT. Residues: CATRGEGTQPQHF.

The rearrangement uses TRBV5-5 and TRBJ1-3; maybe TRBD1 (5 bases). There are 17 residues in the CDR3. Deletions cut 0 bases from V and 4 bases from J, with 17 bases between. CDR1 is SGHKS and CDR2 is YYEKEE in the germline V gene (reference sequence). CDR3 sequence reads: CASSLVVGGGAGNTIYF. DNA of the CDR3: TGTGCCAGCAGCTTGGTCGTCGGCGGGGGAGCAGGAAACACCATATATTTT. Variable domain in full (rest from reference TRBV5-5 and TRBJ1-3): DAGVTQSPTHLIKTRGQQVTLRCSPISGHKSVSWYQQVLGQGPQFIFQYYEKEERGRGNFPDRFSARQFPNYSSELNVNALLLGDSALYLCASSLVVGGGAGNTIYFGEGSWLTVV.

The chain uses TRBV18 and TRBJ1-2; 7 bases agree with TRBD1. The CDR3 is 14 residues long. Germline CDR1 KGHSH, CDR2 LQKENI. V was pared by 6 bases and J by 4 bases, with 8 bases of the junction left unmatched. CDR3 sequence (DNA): TGTGCCAGCTCTACCGGGACAGAAAGCTATGGCTACACCTTC. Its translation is CASSTGTESYGYTF.

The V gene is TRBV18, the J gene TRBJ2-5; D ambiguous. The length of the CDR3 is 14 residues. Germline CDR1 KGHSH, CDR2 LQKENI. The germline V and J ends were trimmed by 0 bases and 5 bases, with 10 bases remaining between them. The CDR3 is CASSPPRSRETQYF. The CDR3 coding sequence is TGTGCCAGCTCACCACCGAGATCCCGGGAGACCCAGTACTTC.

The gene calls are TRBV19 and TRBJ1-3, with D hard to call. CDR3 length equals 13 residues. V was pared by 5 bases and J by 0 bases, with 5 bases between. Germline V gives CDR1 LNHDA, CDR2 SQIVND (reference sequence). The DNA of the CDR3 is TGTGCCAGTAGTGTATACTCTGGAAACACCATATATTTT. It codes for CASSVYSGNTIYF.

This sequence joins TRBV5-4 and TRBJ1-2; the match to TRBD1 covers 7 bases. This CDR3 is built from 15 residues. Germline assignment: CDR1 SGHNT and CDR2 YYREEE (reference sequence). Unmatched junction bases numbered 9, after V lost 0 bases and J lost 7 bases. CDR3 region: CASSLADRPWGGYTF. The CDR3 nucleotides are TGTGCCAGCAGCTTGGCGGACAGGCCGTGGGGTGGCTACACCTTC.

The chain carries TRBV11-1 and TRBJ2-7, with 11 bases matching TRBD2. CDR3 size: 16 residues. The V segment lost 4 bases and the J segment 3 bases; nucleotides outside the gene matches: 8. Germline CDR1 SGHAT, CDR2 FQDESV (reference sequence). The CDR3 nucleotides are TGTGCCAGCAGCTCCGGCGGGACTAGCGGCAACTACGAGCAGTACTTC. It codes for CASSSGGTSGNYEQYF.

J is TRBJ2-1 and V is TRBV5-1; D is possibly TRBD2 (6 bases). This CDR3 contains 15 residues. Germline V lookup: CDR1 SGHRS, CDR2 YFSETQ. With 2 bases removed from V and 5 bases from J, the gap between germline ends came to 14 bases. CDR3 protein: CASSFWGGGNNEQFF. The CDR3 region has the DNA TGCGCCAGCAGCTTTTGGGGCGGAGGGAACAATGAGCAGTTCTTC. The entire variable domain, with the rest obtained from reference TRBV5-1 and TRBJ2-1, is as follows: KAGVTQTPRYLIKTRGQQVTLSCSPISGHRSVSWYQQTPGQGLQFLFEYFSETQRNKGNFPGRFSGRQFSNSRSEMNVSTLELGDSALYLCASSFWGGGNNEQFFGPGTRLTVL.

DNA for the CDR3: TGTGCCAGCAGCTTAGTGCCTAGCGGGAAGGGTGAGCAGTTCTTC. Translating it yields CASSLVPSGKGEQFF. V gene TRBV7-9 combines with J gene TRBJ2-1; the match to TRBD2 covers 9 bases. CDR3 length equals 15 residues. CDR1 and CDR2 from the germline V gene are SEHNR and FQNEAQ (reference sequence). The V and J ends lost 1 base and 9 bases, in that order; junction bases with no gene match: 7.

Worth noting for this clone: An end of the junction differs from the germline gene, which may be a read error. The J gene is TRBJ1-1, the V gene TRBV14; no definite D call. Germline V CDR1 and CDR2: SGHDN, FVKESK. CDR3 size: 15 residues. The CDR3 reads CASSLQRGANTGAFF. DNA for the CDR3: TGTGCCAGCAGTCTCCAACGGGGTGCGAACACTGGAGCTTTCTTT.

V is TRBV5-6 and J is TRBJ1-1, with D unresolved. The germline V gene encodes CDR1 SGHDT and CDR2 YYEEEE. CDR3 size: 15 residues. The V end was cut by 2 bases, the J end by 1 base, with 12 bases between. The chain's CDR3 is CASSFRINQNTEAFF. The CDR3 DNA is TGTGCCAGCAGCTTTAGAATAAATCAGAACACTGAAGCTTTCTTT.

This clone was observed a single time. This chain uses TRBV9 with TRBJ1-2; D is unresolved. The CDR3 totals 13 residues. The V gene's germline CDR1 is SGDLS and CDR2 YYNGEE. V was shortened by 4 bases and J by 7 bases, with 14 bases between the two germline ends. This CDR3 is CASSRTVGFGYTF. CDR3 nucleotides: TGTGCCAGCAGCCGGACCGTGGGTTTTGGCTACACCTTC.

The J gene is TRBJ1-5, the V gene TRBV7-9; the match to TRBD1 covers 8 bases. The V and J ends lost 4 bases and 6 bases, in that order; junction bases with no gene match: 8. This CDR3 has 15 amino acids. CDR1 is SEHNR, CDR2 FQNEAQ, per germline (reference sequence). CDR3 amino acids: CASSYSTGEGQPQHF. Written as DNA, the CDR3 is TGTGCCAGCAGCTACTCGACAGGGGAAGGTCAGCCCCAGCATTTT.

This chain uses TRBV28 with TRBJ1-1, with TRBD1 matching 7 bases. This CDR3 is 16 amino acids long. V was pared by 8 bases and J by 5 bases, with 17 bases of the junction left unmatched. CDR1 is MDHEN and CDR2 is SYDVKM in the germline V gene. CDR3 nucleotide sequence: TGTGCCAGCTCAGACCCGGCAGGGGGGTCGTTAACTGAAGCTTTCTTT. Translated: CASSDPAGGSLTEAFF.

CDR3 amino acids: CASSRSGGGTGELFF. The CDR3 DNA sequence: TGTGCCAGCAGTCGAAGTGGGGGGGGCACCGGGGAGCTGTTTTTT. The rearrangement uses TRBV7-2 and TRBJ2-2, with 7 nucleotides matching TRBD2. Germline CDR1 reads SGHTA; CDR2 reads FQGNSA. V shed 6 bases, J shed 4 bases, and the junction held 8 bases outside the gene matches. This CDR3 is built from 15 residues.

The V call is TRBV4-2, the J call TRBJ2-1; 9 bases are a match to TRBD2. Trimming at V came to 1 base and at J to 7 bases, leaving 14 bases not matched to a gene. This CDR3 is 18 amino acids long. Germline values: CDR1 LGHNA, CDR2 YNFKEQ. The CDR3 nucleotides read TGTGCCAGCAGCCAAGTCCTTGTCAGGCGGGAGGGTCAGAATGAGCAGTTCTTC. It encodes CASSQVLVRREGQNEQFF.

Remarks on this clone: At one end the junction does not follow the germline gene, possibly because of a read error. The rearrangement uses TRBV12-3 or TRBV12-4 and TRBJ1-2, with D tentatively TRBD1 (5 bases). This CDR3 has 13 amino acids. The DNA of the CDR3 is TGTGCCAGCAGTTTTAGAAGGGGCGATGGCTGCACCTTC. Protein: CASSFRRGDGCTF.

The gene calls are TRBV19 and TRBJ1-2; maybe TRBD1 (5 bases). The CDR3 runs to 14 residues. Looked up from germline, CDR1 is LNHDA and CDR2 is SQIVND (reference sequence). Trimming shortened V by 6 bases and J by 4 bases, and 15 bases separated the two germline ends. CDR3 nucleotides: TGTGCCAGTAGCCCCTCGGACACCTCCTATGGCTACACCTTC. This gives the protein CASSPSDTSYGYTF.

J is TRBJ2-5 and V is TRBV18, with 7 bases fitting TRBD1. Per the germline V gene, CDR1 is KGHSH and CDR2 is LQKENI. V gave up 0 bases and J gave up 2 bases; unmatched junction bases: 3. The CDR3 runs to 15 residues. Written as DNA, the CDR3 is TGTGCCAGCTCACCACCAGGGGACAGACAAGAGACCCAGTACTTC. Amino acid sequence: CASSPPGDRQETQYF.

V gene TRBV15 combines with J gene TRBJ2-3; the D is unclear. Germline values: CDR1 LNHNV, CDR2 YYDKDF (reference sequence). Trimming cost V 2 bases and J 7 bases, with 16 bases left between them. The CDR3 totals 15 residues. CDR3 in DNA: TGTGCCACCAGCAGATCTGGGATACCCCCCTATACGCAGTATTTT. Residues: CATSRSGIPPYTQYF. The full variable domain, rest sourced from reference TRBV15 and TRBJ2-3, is DAMVIQNPRYQVTQFGKPVTLSCSQTLNHNVMYWYQQKSSQAPKLLFHYYDKDFNNEADTPDNFQSRRPNTSFCFLDIRSPGLGDTAMYLCATSRSGIPPYTQYFGPGTRLTVL.

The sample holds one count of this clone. The CDR3 is CASSQGSMSNQPQHF. In DNA form, the CDR3 reads TGTGCCAGCAGCCAAGGTTCTATGAGCAATCAGCCCCAGCATTTT. The chain uses TRBV3-1 (or the pseudogene TRBV3-2) and TRBJ1-5, with unresolved D. V was trimmed by 1 base and J by 1 base, leaving 8 bases between them. The germline V gene has CDR1 LGHDT and CDR2 YNNKEL (reference sequence). The CDR3 extends over 15 amino acids.

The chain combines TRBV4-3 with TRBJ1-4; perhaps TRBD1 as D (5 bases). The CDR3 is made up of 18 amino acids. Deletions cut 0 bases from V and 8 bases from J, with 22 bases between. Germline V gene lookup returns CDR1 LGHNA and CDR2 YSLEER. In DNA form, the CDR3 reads TGCGCCAGCAGCCAAGATGTGGGGACCGCGGAGGGAATGGAAAAACTGTTTTTT. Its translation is CASSQDVGTAEGMEKLFF.

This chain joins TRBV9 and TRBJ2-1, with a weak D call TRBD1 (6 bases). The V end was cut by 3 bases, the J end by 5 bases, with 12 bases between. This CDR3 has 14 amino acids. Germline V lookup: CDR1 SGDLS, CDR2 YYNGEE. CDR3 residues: CASSGLQGNNEQFF. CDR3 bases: TGTGCCAGCAGCGGATTACAGGGAAACAATGAGCAGTTCTTC.

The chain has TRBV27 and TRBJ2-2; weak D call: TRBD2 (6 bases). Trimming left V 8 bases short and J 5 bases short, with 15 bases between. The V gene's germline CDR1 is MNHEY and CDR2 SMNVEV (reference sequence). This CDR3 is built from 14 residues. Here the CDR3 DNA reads TGTGCCAGCCGGTGGTCTGGACTAACCGGGGAGCTGTTTTTT. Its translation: CASRWSGLTGELFF.

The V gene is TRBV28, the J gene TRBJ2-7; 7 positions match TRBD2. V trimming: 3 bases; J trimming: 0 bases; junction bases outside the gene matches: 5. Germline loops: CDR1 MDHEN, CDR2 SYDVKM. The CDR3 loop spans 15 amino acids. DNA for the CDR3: TGTGCCAGCAGTTTGCCGGCGGGAGTCTCCTACGAGCAGTACTTC. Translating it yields CASSLPAGVSYEQYF.

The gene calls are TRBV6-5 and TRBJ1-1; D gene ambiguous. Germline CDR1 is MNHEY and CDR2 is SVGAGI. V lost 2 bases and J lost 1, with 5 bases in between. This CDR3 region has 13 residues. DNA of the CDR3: TGTGCCAGCAGTTACAGCAGGAACACTGAAGCTTTCTTT. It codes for CASSYSRNTEAFF.

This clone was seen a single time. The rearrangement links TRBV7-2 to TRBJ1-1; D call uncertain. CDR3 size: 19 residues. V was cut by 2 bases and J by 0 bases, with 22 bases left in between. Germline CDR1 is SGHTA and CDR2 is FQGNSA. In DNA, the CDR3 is TGTGCCAGCAGCTTATTTCGGTCCCAGAGAGCATTGGTGAACACTGAAGCTTTCTTT. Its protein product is CASSLFRSQRALVNTEAFF.

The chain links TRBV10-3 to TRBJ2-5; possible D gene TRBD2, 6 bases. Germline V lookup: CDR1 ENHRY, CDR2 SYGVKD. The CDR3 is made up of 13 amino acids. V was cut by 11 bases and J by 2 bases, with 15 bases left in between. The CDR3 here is CASEPGGQETQYF. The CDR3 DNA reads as TGTGCCTCGGAACCTGGGGGGCAAGAGACCCAGTACTTC.

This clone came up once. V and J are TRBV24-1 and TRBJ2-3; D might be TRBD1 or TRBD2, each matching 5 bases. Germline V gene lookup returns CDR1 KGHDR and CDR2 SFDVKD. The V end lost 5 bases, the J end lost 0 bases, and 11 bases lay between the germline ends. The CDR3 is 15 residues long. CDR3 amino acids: CATSAGYRSTDTQYF. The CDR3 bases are TGTGCCACCAGTGCGGGGTACAGGAGCACAGATACGCAGTATTTT.

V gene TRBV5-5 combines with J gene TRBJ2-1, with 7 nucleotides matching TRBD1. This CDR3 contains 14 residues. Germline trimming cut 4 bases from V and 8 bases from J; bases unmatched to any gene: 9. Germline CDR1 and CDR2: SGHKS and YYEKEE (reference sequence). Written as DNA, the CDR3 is TGTGCCAGCAGCGCCAATTTAGGGGGCCATGAGCAGTTCTTC. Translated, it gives CASSANLGGHEQFF.